These T cell receptor beta chains were read from a single sample in a study of blood T cells in healthy people across ages. TCRdb itself ran the 5' RACE reads through MiXCR, one entry per CDR3 protein. The sample lists around 790,000 distinct CDR3 sequences; under 55% were seen once. The specimen sequenced was blood. These receptors all come from a man aged 55 to 70 in good health. The CDR3 runs from the conserved cysteine through the conserved F or W. D genes are given only for firm matches. Clone size is given for some rows only: seen once, a few or many times, or a class if the clone is expanded.

TRBJ2-5 - TRBV11-2 16 - TGTGCCAGCAGCTCGCGGTCCCGGGACACCTCCTTGACCCAGTACTTC CASSSRSRDTSLTQYF
TRBJ2-3 - TRBV12-3/TRBV12-4 19 TRBD1 TGTGCCAGCAGTTCCTTCCTCACACAAACGACAGGGCCCACAGATACGCAGTATTTT CASSSFLTQTTGPTDTQYF
TRBJ2-1 - TRBV12-3/TRBV12-4 14 - TGTGCCAGCAAGGTTGTGGGCTCCTACAATGAGCAGTTCTTC CASKVVGSYNEQFF
TRBJ2-7 - TRBV6-6 14 TRBD2 TGTGCCAGCGGACTAGCGGGGGGATACTACGAGCAGTACTTC CASGLAGGYYEQYF
TRBJ2-5 - TRBV6-5 14 - TGTGCCAGCAATCGGGCCCCGGGATCAGAGACCCAGTACTTC CASNRAPGSETQYF
TRBJ1-1 - TRBV20-1 14 - TGCAGTGCTGACGTACGAGGTCAGGGGACTGAAGCTTTCTTT CSADVRGQGTEAFF
TRBJ2-5 once TRBV20-1 12 - TGCAGTGCTGATCAACCAAAAGAGACCCAGTACTTC CSADQPKETQYF
TRBJ1-1 - TRBV29-1 13 - TGCGGCGTTGATAAGACAAGGAACACTGAAGCTTTCTTT CGVDKTRNTEAFF
TRBJ2-1 - TRBV20-1 16 - TGCAGTGCTAGAGGGGGGATGACAGGTGTTATTCATGAGCAGTTCTTC CSARGGMTGVIHEQFF
TRBJ2-3 - TRBV3-1 13 - TGTGCCAGCAGCCAATATGGCACAGATACGCAGTATTTT CASSQYGTDTQYF
TRBJ2-7 - TRBV6-5 16 TRBD1 TGTGCCAGCAGTTACTCCACAGGGGGGCTTTCCTACGAGCAGTACTTC CASSYSTGGLSYEQYF
TRBJ2-6 few TRBV11-2 21 - TGTGCCAGCAGGAACCCGGAGGGCCGTTCAGGTCAAGGTTCTGGGGCCAACGTCCTGACTTTC CASRNPEGRSGQGSGANVLTF
TRBJ2-1 - TRBV6-2/TRBV6-3 14 TRBD1 TGTGCCAGCAGTCGAAGGGGGCCCTACAATGAGCAGTTCTTC CASSRRGPYNEQFF
TRBJ2-3 - TRBV7-9 16 - TGTGCCAGCAGCCCCGGCGGACAACTATCCACAGATACGCAGTATTTT CASSPGGQLSTDTQYF
TRBJ1-2 - TRBV5-1 13 TRBD1 TGCGCCAGCAGCTTCCGGGACAGAGTCAGCTACACCTTC CASSFRDRVSYTF
TRBJ2-3 - TRBV6-4 15 TRBD2 TGTGCCAGCAGCCCTTCGGGACTAGCCCCAGATACGCAGTATTTT CASSPSGLAPDTQYF
TRBJ1-4 - TRBV25-1 13 - TGTGCCAGCAGCTGTCGGGAAAGAGAAAAACTGTTTTTT CASSCREREKLFF
TRBJ2-5 - TRBV6-2/TRBV6-3 12 - TGTACCAGCAGTTCGGCGGATGAGACCCAGTACTTC CTSSSADETQYF
TRBJ2-7 many TRBV6-5 13 - TGTGCCAGCAGCGAGACAGCTTCCTACGAGCAGTACTTC CASSETASYEQYF
TRBJ2-1 few TRBV10-3 14 - TGTGCCATCAGTGGTAGCAAGGGGTTCGATGAGCAGTTCTTC CAISGSKGFDEQFF
TRBJ2-5 - TRBV12-3/TRBV12-4 16 TRBD1 TGTGCCAGCAGTCAAGAGGACAGGGTAGCGTCAGAGACCCAGTACTTC CASSQEDRVASETQYF
TRBJ1-1 - TRBV12-3/TRBV12-4 12 - TGTGCCAGCAGTCGTTCGCCAGGCAAAGCTTTCTTT CASSRSPGKAFF